This T cell receptor (beta chain) comes out of a study of shared clonotypes between healthy human individuals (dated by TCRdb to about 2020). At the level of the whole study: A few men and two women, aged 18 to 49 years, made up the cohort. For each donor, three plates each were used for CD4 naive and CD4 memory, two plates were used for CD8 naive, and one plate was used for CD8 memory. Blood TCR repertoires of five healthy adults were deeply sequenced to estimate repertoire size and the extent of clonotype sharing between individuals. To increase sequencing depth and limit assay-specific biases, TCR repertoire library preparation and sequencing were carried out by different laboratories using diverse techniques. Leukapheresis yielded between about 0.85 and 9.5 billion PBMCs per donor.

TCR CDR3 regions were amplified from genomic DNA by multiplex PCR using the deep immunoSEQ assay. Extracted genomic DNA from each cell subset was spread evenly across all wells of several immunoSEQ 96-well plates, with each plate serving as a replicate. Each replicate PCR for sorted subsets received about 220 ng genomic DNA, equal to about 30,000 T cell genomes. Purified libraries were quantified with a Qubit 3.0 fluorometer, sized on a Bioanalyzer 2100, and re-quantified with the KAPA Library Quantification kit. Every immunoSEQ 96-well plate was sequenced on a separate single-read 150-cycle Illumina NextSeq 550 flow cell. The paper's processing steps were these. The immunoSEQ output contained only junctional sequences without quality scores, so filtering could not match that applied to full-length reads. To assign V/J genes and CDR3, sequences were annotated using PyIR, a Python wrapper for IgBLAST v1.9, with IMGT germline references. Reads were removed for weak V/J assignments (E-value above 1e-6), missing CDR3, stop codons, out-of-frame junctions, or ambiguous translated residues. V3J clonotypes were defined as sequences sharing an identical inferred V gene, J gene, and CDR3 amino acid sequence. Percentage overlap between repertoires was computed as shared unique clonotypes divided by the size of the smaller repertoire. Three approaches were used to assess repertoire richness: RTK rarefaction, the Chao1 estimator, and Recon v2.1 estimates of unobserved clonotypes. OLGA was used to compute generation probabilities for all TCRbeta clonotypes that the gDNA method yielded from a few donors. In TCRdb, the immuneACCESS table is reduced to in-frame sequences with V and J assigned. These tables do not hold every clone; where another copy was compared, an unresolved V gene accounts for under half, and the others remain unexplained. That table supplies the V and J calls and clone size; D and trimming were determined from the DNA. This sample lists 800,000 or so clones; 90% to 98% were detected once. Less than 0.3% of the sample belongs to the ten largest clones.

About this clone: Its antigen is not yet known. No base-level quality is on record; no much larger clone is a single base apart.

For the CD8 naive samples, CD45RO-negative cells were positively selected for CCR7, yielding a CD45RA+CCR7+ population from which TemRA cells were excluded. Donors were healthy HIV-negative adults with no recently reported acute infections or vaccinations. Every donor was a Caucasian adult living in Nashville, Tennessee, USA. Blood was collected by leukapheresis, and PBMCs were isolated by Ficoll-Histopaque density gradient centrifugation and then cryopreserved in liquid nitrogen vapor phase. Purity and quantity of every magnetically sorted T cell population were checked by analytical flow cytometry. Each sorted fraction had its genomic DNA isolated and then quantified by UV absorbance on a Nanodrop 2000c. The CDR3 numbers 13 residues from cysteine through phenylalanine. The entry retains the CDR3 DNA only, 39 bases that are in frame from base 1. CDR1 MNHEY and CDR2 SMNVEV are derived from the germline V gene (reference sequence). Between the V and J ends, shortened by 5 bases and 6 bases respectively, the junction contains 13 bases.

The investigation overall reported the following: Pairwise subsampling indicated that sequencing depth was expected to affect the degree of clonotype sharing among donors. Sampling was restricted to blood, and TCR repertoires in tissue are likely to differ from TCR repertoires in blood. Rarefaction of sorted-subset datasets indicated incomplete sequencing despite the large sequencing depth. Higher generation probabilities were observed for clonotypes shared by all four sorted-subset donors than for non-shared clonotypes. Sharing across a handful of donors was observed for 5% to 6.5% of naive CD4, over 3% of naive CD8, 2% to 2.5% of memory CD4, and roughly 0.4% of memory CD8 clonotypes. The small number of donors limited the genetic and exposure-history diversity represented. Larger estimated clonotype richness was generally found for naive subsets than for memory subsets.

This TCR derives from a man aged 25-45 years in good health. This chain joins TRBV27 to TRBJ1-2; TRBD1 is a weak D gene call, 5 bases matching. Input material: naive CD8+ T cells sorted from blood. The cell subset or site label, read with the paper, signifies: CD45RA+CCR7+. The nucleotide sequence reads as follows: TGTGCCAGCAGTAGGGGATGGAGTGATGGCTACACCTTC. Translated, this gives CASSRGWSDGYTF.